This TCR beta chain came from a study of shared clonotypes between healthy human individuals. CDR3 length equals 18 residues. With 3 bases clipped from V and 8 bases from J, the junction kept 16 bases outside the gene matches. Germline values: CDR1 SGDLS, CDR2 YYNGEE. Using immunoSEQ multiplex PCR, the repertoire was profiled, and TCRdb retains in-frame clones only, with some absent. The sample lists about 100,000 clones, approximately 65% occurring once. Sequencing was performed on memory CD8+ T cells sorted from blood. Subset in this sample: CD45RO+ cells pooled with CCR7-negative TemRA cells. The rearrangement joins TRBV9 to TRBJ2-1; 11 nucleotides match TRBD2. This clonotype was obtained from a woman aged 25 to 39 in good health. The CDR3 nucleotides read TGTGCCAGCAGCGACCAGGGACTAGCGGCAATCAGAGGGGATGAGCAGTTCTTC. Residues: CASSDQGLAAIRGDEQFF.